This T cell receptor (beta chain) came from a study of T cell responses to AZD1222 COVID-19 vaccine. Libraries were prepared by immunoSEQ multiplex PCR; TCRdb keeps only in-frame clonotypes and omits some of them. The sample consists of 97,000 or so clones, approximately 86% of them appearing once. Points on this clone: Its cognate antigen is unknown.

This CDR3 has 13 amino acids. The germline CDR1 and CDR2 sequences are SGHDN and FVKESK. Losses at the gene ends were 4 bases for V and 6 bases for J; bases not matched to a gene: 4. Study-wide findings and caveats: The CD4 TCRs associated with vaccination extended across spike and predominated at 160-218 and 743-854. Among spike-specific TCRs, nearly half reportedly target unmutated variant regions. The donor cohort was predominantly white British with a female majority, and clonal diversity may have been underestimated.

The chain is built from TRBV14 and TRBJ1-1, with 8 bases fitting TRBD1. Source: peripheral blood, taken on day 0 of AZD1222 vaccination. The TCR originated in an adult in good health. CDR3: CASSLRGQAEAFF. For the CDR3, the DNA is TGTGCCAGCAGCCTCAGGGGGCAGGCTGAAGCTTTCTTT.